These 21 T cell receptor beta chains came from one sample sequenced in a study of T-cell reconstitution after alpha-beta-depleted transplantation in children. TCRbeta library construction was performed incorporating unique molecular identifiers. Via MiXCR, TCRdb re-called the PCR reads, giving one row per CDR3 protein. This table has 350,000 to 500,000 distinct CDR3 sequences, 43% appearing once. Sequenced material: PBMCs, taken before TCRalphabeta/CD19-depleted stem cell transplant. These receptors all stem from a girl aged 2-10 years with aplastic anemia, due to receive a stem cell transplant.

At least ten counts were recorded for this clonotype. The gene calls are TRBV29-1 and TRBJ2-7; 9 nucleotides line up with TRBD2. V lost 4 bases, J lost 3 bases, and 4 bases stayed unmatched. The CDR3 spans 13 residues. Germline CDR1 reads SQVTM; CDR2 reads ANQGSEA. CDR3 protein: CSVVAGARYEQYF. DNA for the CDR3: TGCAGCGTTGTAGCGGGAGCGCGCTACGAGCAGTACTTC.

The V call is TRBV12-3 or TRBV12-4, the J call TRBJ2-3; D could derive from TRBD1 or TRBD2 (5 bases each). Trimming cost V 6 bases and J 1 base, with 11 bases left between them. The length of the CDR3 is 14 residues. CDR3 bases: TGTGCCAGCAGGATCGTGGGGGGCACAGATACGCAGTATTTT. Translation: CASRIVGGTDTQYF.

This clonotype was picked up one time. The chain joins TRBV12-3 or TRBV12-4 to TRBJ1-4; D unresolved. The CDR3 sequence is 13 residues long. Between the trimmed V and J ends, which lost 0 bases and 12 bases, there was a span of 11 bases. CDR3: CASSLARAAELFF. CDR3 bases: TGTGCCAGCAGTTTAGCGCGGGCGGCAGAACTGTTTTTT.

This clonotype occurred many times. The chain has TRBV6-2 or TRBV6-3 and TRBJ2-7; no firm D call. The CDR3 length is 12 residues. Germline CDR1 MNHEY, CDR2 SVGEGT. V was pared by 2 bases and J by 5 bases, with 7 bases between. CDR3 coding DNA: TGTGCCAGCAGTTACAGGGCCGACGAGCAGTACTTC. Translated: CASSYRADEQYF.

The chain uses TRBV6-1 and TRBJ2-3, with 7 nucleotides matching TRBD1. Germline V gene lookup returns CDR1 MNHNS and CDR2 SASEGT. With V trimmed by 5 bases and J by 3 bases, 5 bases remained unmatched. This CDR3 contains 14 residues. This CDR3 reads CASSQNRGTDTQYF. CDR3 nucleotides: TGTGCCAGCAGTCAGAACAGGGGAACAGATACGCAGTATTTT.

This sequence joins TRBV29-1 and TRBJ2-3; 7 nucleotides match TRBD2. The V gene end was trimmed by 3 bases and the J gene end by 0 bases; junction bases not matched to a gene: 18. The CDR3 contains 19 residues. Germline CDR1 SQVTM, CDR2 ANQGSEA. The CDR3 region has the DNA TGCAGCGTTGACCTTTCTTCTAGCGGCTTGTTCCTTAGCACAGATACGCAGTATTTT. It is translated as CSVDLSSSGLFLSTDTQYF.

This chain uses TRBV18 with TRBJ2-3, with TRBD1 identical over 9 bases. The germline CDR1 and CDR2 sequences are KGHSH and LQKENI. This CDR3 is built from 15 residues. J lost 3 bases, V lost 2 bases, and 3 bases had no gene match. CDR3 loop: CASSPWGTGTDTQYF. The CDR3 DNA is TGTGCCAGCTCACCATGGGGGACAGGGACAGATACGCAGTATTTT.

This clonotype was counted many times. This rearrangement joins TRBV7-2 to TRBJ1-2; 9 bases line up with TRBD1. The CDR3 contains 14 residues. Germline V gene sequence: CDR1 SGHTA, CDR2 FQGNSA. Unmatched junction bases numbered 6, after V lost 5 bases and J lost 5 bases. CDR3 amino acids: CASSPDRGIYGYTF. CDR3 DNA sequence: TGTGCCAGCAGCCCAGACAGGGGGATATATGGCTACACCTTC.

This clonotype was detected only a few times. This rearrangement joins TRBV12-3 or TRBV12-4 to TRBJ2-1; 14 nucleotides match TRBD2. J gave up 7 bases and V 5 bases, and 7 bases lay outside the gene matches. The CDR3 covers 16 residues. CDR3 sequence reads: CASSERLAGGPNEQFF. In DNA, the CDR3 is TGTGCCAGCAGTGAGAGACTAGCGGGAGGGCCTAATGAGCAGTTCTTC.

V is TRBV6-5 and J is TRBJ1-5; maybe TRBD1 (5 bases). Germline CDR1 is MNHEY and CDR2 is SVGAGI. The CDR3 sequence is 15 residues long. The V and J ends lost 0 bases and 6 bases respectively, with 12 bases between them. The CDR3 DNA is TGTGCCAGCAGTTACTCGCCGAGGGACGGTCAGCCCCAGCATTTT. Amino acid sequence: CASSYSPRDGQPQHF.

This clonotype was detected a few times. The chain employs TRBV29-1 and TRBJ2-4; possibly TRBD2 for D (5 bases). The CDR3 totals 13 residues. In germline, CDR1 is SQVTM, CDR2 ANQGSEA. The V end was cut by 4 bases, the J end by 0 bases, with 7 bases between. The CDR3 here is CSVVEGAKNIQYF. In DNA, the CDR3 is TGCAGCGTTGTTGAGGGAGCCAAAAACATTCAGTACTTC. Complete variable domain (other parts from reference TRBV29-1 and TRBJ2-4): SAVISQKPSRDICQRGTSLTIQCQVDSQVTMMFWYRQQPGQSLTLIATANQGSEATYESGFVIDKFPISRPNLTFSTLTVSNMSPEDSSIYLCSVVEGAKNIQYFGAGTRLSVL.

The table lists this clonotype with many counts. This sequence joins TRBV29-1 and TRBJ2-7; 7 bases are a match to TRBD1. The V gene's germline CDR1 is SQVTM and CDR2 ANQGSEA. The CDR3 has 13 amino acids. The V and J ends lost 6 bases and 2 bases, in that order; junction bases with no gene match: 7. The CDR3 here is CSVAGGLTYEQYF. The CDR3 bases are TGCAGCGTGGCAGGGGGTCTTACCTACGAGCAGTACTTC.

The chain carries TRBV20-1 and TRBJ2-7; TRBD1 agrees at 12 bases. The CDR3 loop spans 18 amino acids. V lost 1 base and J lost 5; bases outside the gene matches: 15. Looked up from germline, CDR1 is DFQATT and CDR2 is SNEGSKA (reference sequence). In DNA, the CDR3 is TGCAGTGCTAGAGCCCCAATTACCGGGACAGGGGGCTTCGACGAGCAGTACTTC. Amino acids: CSARAPITGTGGFDEQYF.

The J gene is TRBJ2-1, the V gene TRBV5-1; D unresolved. This CDR3 is 14 amino acids long. With 4 bases removed from V and 9 bases from J, the gap between germline ends came to 17 bases. Germline lookup yields CDR1 SGHRS and CDR2 YFSETQ. In DNA, the CDR3 is TGCGCCAGCAGCCCCGGAGTGCAACGAGGTGAGCAGTTCTTC. Protein: CASSPGVQRGEQFF.

The rearrangement joins TRBV20-1 to TRBJ1-5; the match to TRBD1 covers 7 bases. Germline CDR1 is DFQATT and CDR2 is SNEGSKA (reference sequence). Trimming cost V 4 bases and J 3 bases; bases outside gene matches: 9. This CDR3 spans 15 amino acids. The CDR3 loop reads CSAINPGTANQPQHF. The CDR3 DNA follows: TGCAGTGCTATAAACCCCGGGACAGCCAATCAGCCCCAGCATTTT.

The chain couples TRBV6-5 to TRBJ2-6; D ambiguous. CDR3 size: 17 residues. CDR1 MNHEY and CDR2 SVGAGI come from the germline V gene. Trimming pared 4 bases from V and 0 bases from J, leaving 13 bases between. Written as DNA, the CDR3 is TGTGCCAGCAGTTCCCCGGCAGTCCCCTCTGGGGCCAACGTCCTGACTTTC. Amino acids: CASSSPAVPSGANVLTF.

This clonotype was counted at least ten times. The chain uses TRBV27 and TRBJ2-2; TRBD2 agrees at 10 bases. Germline V gene sequence: CDR1 MNHEY, CDR2 SMNVEV (reference sequence). The CDR3 extends over 16 amino acids. Germline trimming cut 2 bases from V and 5 bases from J; bases unmatched to any gene: 5. CDR3 sequence: CASSLEASGRTGELFF. In DNA, the CDR3 is TGTGCCAGCAGTTTAGAGGCTAGCGGGAGAACCGGGGAGCTGTTTTTT.

This clonotype was counted between two and nine times. The rearrangement links TRBV5-1 to TRBJ1-1, with 10 bases lining up with TRBD1. The CDR3 sequence is 18 residues long. J was trimmed by 3 bases and V by 6 bases; bases with no gene match: 17. Germline CDR1 and CDR2: SGHRS and YFSETQ. CDR3 in DNA: TGCGCCAGCAAAAGAACCGGGACAGGGGAAGGGGGTTACACTGAAGCTTTCTTT. Protein product: CASKRTGTGEGGYTEAFF.

This clonotype was observed at least ten times. This chain joins TRBV15 and TRBJ2-7; the match to TRBD2 covers 11 bases. The CDR3 length is 14 residues. V was clipped by 6 bases and J by 8 bases; unmatched bases: 9. Germline lookup yields CDR1 LNHNV and CDR2 YYDKDF (reference sequence). The CDR3 DNA is TGTGCCACCAGGGCCACGGGACTAGCGGATCAGCAGTACTTC. This gives the protein CATRATGLADQQYF. Variable domain in full (rest from reference TRBV15 and TRBJ2-7): DAMVIQNPRYQVTQFGKPVTLSCSQTLNHNVMYWYQQKSSQAPKLLFHYYDKDFNNEADTPDNFQSRRPNTSFCFLDIRSPGLGDTAMYLCATRATGLADQQYFGPGTRLTVT.

V is TRBV6-5 and J is TRBJ1-1; D ambiguous. V lost 0 bases, J lost 5 bases, and 10 bases lay in between. The CDR3 contains 14 residues. CDR1 is MNHEY and CDR2 is SVGAGI in the germline V gene. CDR3 DNA: TGTGCCAGCAGTTACTCGATGGGAAGAACTGAAGCTTTCTTT. It specifies CASSYSMGRTEAFF.

This clonotype came up many times. DNA of the CDR3: TGTGCCAGCAGTCCAGGACTCATCTACAATGAGCAGTTCTTC. Its protein product is CASSPGLIYNEQFF. The chain recombines TRBV12-3 or TRBV12-4 with TRBJ2-1; D might be TRBD2 (5 bases). The ends were cut back, 5 bases at V and 3 bases at J, with 11 bases in the middle. The CDR3 spans 14 residues.